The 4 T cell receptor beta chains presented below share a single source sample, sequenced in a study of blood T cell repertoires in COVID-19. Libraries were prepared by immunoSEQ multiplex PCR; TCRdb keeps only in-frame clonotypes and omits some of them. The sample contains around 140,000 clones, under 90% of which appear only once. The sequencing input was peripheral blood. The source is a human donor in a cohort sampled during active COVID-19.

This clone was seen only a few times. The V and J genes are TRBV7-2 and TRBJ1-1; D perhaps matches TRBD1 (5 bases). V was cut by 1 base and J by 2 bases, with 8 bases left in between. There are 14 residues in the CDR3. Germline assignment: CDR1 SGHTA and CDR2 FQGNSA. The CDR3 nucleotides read TGTGCCAGCAGCTTAGGACAGCCAAACACTGAAGCTTTCTTT. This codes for CASSLGQPNTEAFF.

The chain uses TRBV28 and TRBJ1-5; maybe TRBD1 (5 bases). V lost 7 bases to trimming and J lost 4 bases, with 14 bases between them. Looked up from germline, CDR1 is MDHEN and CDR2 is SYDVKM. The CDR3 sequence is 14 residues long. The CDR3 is CASKDGGGNQPQHF. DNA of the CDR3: TGTGCCAGCAAGGATGGGGGGGGGAATCAGCCCCAGCATTTT.

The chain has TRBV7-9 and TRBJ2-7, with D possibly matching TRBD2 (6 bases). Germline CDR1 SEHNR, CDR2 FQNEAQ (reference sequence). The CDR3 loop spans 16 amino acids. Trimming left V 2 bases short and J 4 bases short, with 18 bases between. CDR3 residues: CASSLPSSSALYEQYF. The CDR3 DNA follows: TGTGCCAGCAGCTTACCCTCCTCTAGCGCGCTTTACGAGCAGTACTTC.

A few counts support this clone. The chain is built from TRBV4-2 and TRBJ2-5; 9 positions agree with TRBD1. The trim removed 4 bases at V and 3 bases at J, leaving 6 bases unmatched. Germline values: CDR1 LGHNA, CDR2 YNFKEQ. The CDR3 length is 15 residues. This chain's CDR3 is CASSRGTGKEETQYF. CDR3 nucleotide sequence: TGTGCCAGCAGCCGAGGGACAGGGAAAGAAGAGACCCAGTACTTC.